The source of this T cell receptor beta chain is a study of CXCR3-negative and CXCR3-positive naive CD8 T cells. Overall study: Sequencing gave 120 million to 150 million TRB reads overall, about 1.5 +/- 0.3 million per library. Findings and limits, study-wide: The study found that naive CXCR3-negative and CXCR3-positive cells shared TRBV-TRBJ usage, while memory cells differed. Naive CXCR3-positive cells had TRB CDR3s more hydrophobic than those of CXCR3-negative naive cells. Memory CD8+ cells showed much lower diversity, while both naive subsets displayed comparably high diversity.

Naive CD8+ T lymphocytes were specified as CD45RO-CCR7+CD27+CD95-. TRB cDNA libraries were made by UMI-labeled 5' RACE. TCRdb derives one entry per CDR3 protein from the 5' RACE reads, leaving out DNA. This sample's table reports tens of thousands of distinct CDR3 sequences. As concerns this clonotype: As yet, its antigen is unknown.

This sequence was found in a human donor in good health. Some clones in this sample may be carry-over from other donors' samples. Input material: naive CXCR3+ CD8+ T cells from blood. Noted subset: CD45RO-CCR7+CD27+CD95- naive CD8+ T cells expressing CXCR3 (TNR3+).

The CDR3 region is CASSPTEGSSYNEQFF. V and J are TRBV3-1 and TRBJ2-1; TCRdb calls TRBD2, which cannot be checked without DNA. Germline V gene data show CDR1 as LGHDT and CDR2 as YNNKEL (reference sequence). The CDR3 consists of 16 residues.